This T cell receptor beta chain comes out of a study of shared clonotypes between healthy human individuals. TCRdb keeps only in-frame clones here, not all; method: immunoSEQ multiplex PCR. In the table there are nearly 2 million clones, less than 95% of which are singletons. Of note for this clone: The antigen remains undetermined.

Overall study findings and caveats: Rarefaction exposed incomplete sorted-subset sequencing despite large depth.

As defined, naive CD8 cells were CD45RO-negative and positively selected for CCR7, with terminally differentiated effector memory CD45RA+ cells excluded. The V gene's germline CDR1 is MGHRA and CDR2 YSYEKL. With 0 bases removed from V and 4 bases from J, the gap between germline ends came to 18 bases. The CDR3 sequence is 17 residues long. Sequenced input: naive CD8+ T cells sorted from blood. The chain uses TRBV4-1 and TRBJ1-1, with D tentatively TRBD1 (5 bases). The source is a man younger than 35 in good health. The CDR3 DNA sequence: TGCGCCAGCAGCCAAGATAATAAAGGGGTACTGGGCACTGAAGCTTTCTTT. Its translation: CASSQDNKGVLGTEAFF.